This paragraph covers one T cell receptor (beta chain) sequence. This record belongs to a study of technical replicates of blood from four donors. The method was immunoSEQ multiplex PCR; TCRdb's version includes in-frame clones alone and lacks a portion of them. There are 60,000 to 90,000 clones in the sample; approximately 95% occur only once, and approximately 0.26% lies in the top ten. The clonotype comes from a human donor in good health. The sample comprised T cells isolated from PBMCs.

CDR3 loop: CASSGLGTTVGETQYF. Written as DNA, the CDR3 is TGTGCCAGCAGTGGTTTAGGGACAACGGTCGGTGAGACCCAGTACTTC. The chain combines TRBV6-1 with TRBJ2-5, with a weak D call TRBD1 (6 bases). The CDR3 spans 16 residues. Trimming removed 4 bases at V and 5 bases at J, with 20 bases between. From germline, CDR1 is MNHNS and CDR2 SASEGT.